The rows below give T cell receptor beta chains drawn from one sample of a study of CD8 T cells in ankylosing spondylitis. A single record per CDR3 protein comes from TCRdb applying MiXCR to the 5' RACE reads. The sample lists some 150,000 distinct CDR3 sequences, under 45% occurring once. Source material: synovial fluid, either unsorted or a sorted T cell fraction (not recorded which). The receptors come from a male donor with ankylosing spondylitis. CDR3s include the opening cysteine and the closing phenylalanine or tryptophan. The D gene is left open where the match is weak. Only some rows state a clone size, as once, few, many or a class for expanded clones.

>TRBV5-5|few|-|TRBJ2-5
TGTGCCAGCAGCTTAGCTTTCGGGACTCTGTACCAAGAGACCCAGTACTTC
CASSLAFGTLYQETQYF
>TRBV24-1|many|-|TRBJ2-2
TGTGCCACCAGTGCAGGGGACGCCGGGGAGCTGTTTTTT
CATSAGDAGELFF
>TRBV15|few|-|TRBJ2-7
TGTGCCACCAGCAGAGAACAGGGTAGCTCCTACGAGCAGTACTTC
CATSREQGSSYEQYF
>TRBV20-1|-|TRBD2|TRBJ2-5
TGCAGTGCTACCGGGACTAGACTTCTGGAGACCCAGTACTTC
CSATGTRLLETQYF
>TRBV7-9|-|-|TRBJ2-7
TGTGCCAGCAGCTTGGTCACGGGCTACGAGCAGTACTTC
CASSLVTGYEQYF
>TRBV20-1|-|-|TRBJ1-3
TGCAGTGCTAGAGGTTTCCGCCGTGCGGTCGGTAACACCATATATTTT
CSARGFRRAVGNTIYF
>TRBV6-2/TRBV6-3|few|-|TRBJ2-1
TGTGCCAGCAGCTATAGCGGCGAATACAATGAGCAGTTCTTC
CASSYSGEYNEQFF
>TRBV18|-|-|TRBJ2-3
TGTGCCAGCTCACCACCGGCTAGTAGCACAGATACGCAGTATTTT
CASSPPASSTDTQYF
>TRBV12-3/TRBV12-4|-|TRBD1|TRBJ1-1
TGTGCCAGCAATTTTTTCCACCCCAGGGGGCCTGAAGCTTTCTTT
CASNFFHPRGPEAFF
>TRBV2|few|TRBD2|TRBJ2-3
TGTGCCAGCAGTGACCCGCTAGCGGGGGAATCAGATACGCAGTATTTT
CASSDPLAGESDTQYF
>TRBV12-3/TRBV12-4|many|-|TRBJ2-1
TGTGCCAGCAGAATGTACAATGAGCAGTTCTTC
CASRMYNEQFF
>TRBV28|few|TRBD2|TRBJ2-1
TGTGCCAGCAGTCCGGGACTAGCGGGAGGCACCTACAATGAGCAGTTCTTC
CASSPGLAGGTYNEQFF
>TRBV12-3/TRBV12-4|-|-|TRBJ2-1
TGTGCCAGCAGTCCTAGCGTAAGCTCCTACAATGAGCAGTTCTTC
CASSPSVSSYNEQFF
>TRBV5-1|-|-|TRBJ2-2
TGCGCCAGCAGCTTTGGGTCGGGCCCGGGGACCGGGGAGCTGTTTTTT
CASSFGSGPGTGELFF
>TRBV12-3/TRBV12-4|-|TRBD2|TRBJ2-3
TGTGCCAGCAGTTTAGTACTAGCGGGGGGGTCAGATACGCAGTATTTT
CASSLVLAGGSDTQYF
>TRBV4-2|-|-|TRBJ1-2
TGTGCCAGCAGCCCCCCCTGGACAGCTAACTATGGCTACACCTTC
CASSPPWTANYGYTF
>TRBV11-2|-|TRBD2|TRBJ2-1
TGTGCCAGCAGGGACTCTACTGGGACTAGCGGGAGGAGTTCCTACAATGAGCAGTTCTTC
CASRDSTGTSGRSSYNEQFF